Included here is one TCR beta chain sequence, with context. The antigen is not known. Germline values: CDR1 ENHRY, CDR2 SYGVKD. The CDR3 spans 13 residues. The V gene end was trimmed by 6 bases and the J gene end by 4 bases; junction bases not matched to a gene: 4. Profiling relied on immunoSEQ multiplex PCR, and the TCRdb table lists in-frame clones only, not all of them. The table lists about 200,000 clones, 93% of them singletons. The record originates from a study of T cell responses to AZD1222 COVID-19 vaccine. Study-wide results and caveats: Unmutated variant regions are reportedly the target of nearly half of TCRs that are spike-specific. Donors were mostly white British, more females; clonal diversity possibly underestimated. Along spike, vaccine-associated CD4 TCRs were found throughout, with dominance at 160-218 and 743-854. Once two AZD1222 doses were given, Spike-specific TCR breadth and depth went up.

The TCR originated in an adult who received the AZD1222 COVID-19 vaccine. The rearrangement joins TRBV10-3 to TRBJ1-1, with 8 bases lining up with TRBD1. Sequencing was performed on peripheral blood, taken 28 days after the second AZD1222 dose. The CDR3 reads CAIRDRESTEAFF. CDR3 sequence (DNA): TGTGCCATCAGGGACAGGGAGAGCACTGAAGCTTTCTTT.